This is a list of T cell receptor beta chains from one sample in a study of CD4+ T cells in melanoma. The data were produced by immunoSEQ multiplex PCR, yet TCRdb's version contains in-frame clones alone and is incomplete. Of 52,000 or so clones listed, 60% to 80% are singletons. Input material: tumor tissue. These receptors originate from a human donor with melanoma. CDR3s include the opening cysteine and the closing phenylalanine or tryptophan. The D gene is left open where the match is weak. Size is stated for part of the rows, as once, few or many counts, or as a class when the clone is expanded.

TRBD2	TRBJ2-3	TRBV5-1	.	CASSLDSGGPGDTQYF	TGCGCCAGCAGCTTGGATAGCGGGGGGCCCGGTGATACGCAGTATTTT
.	TRBJ2-7	TRBV27	many	CASSGTGAYEQYF	TGTGCCAGCAGTGGGACGGGAGCCTACGAGCAGTACTTC
TRBD1	TRBJ1-6	TRBV4-3	.	CASSQGISGQGFSPLHF	TGCGCCAGCAGCCAAGGAATTTCGGGACAGGGGTTTTCACCCCTCCACTTT
TRBD2	TRBJ2-1	TRBV4-3	.	CASSLGTSGGGIYNEQFF	TGCGCCAGCAGCCTTGGGACTAGCGGGGGGGGAATTTACAATGAGCAGTTCTTC
.	TRBJ2-3	TRBV6-5	.	CASRQTGPADTQYF	TGTGCCAGCAGACAGACAGGACCTGCAGATACGCAGTATTTT
.	TRBJ1-5	TRBV23-1	medium-sized	CASSQSWPQGGQPQHF	TGCGCCAGCAGTCAATCATGGCCCCAAGGAGGTCAGCCCCAGCATTTT
.	TRBJ2-5	TRBV27	.	CASSLFGRGDQETQYF	TGTGCCAGCAGTTTATTTGGGAGGGGGGACCAAGAGACCCAGTACTTC
.	TRBJ1-5	TRBV4-3	.	CASSQDLMAGKNQPQHF	TGCGCCAGCAGCCAAGATCTAATGGCAGGAAAAAATCAGCCCCAGCATTTT
.	TRBJ1-1	TRBV7-9	many	CASSLGKTEAFF	TGTGCCAGCAGCTTAGGCAAGACTGAAGCTTTCTTT
.	TRBJ1-2	TRBV5-1	.	CASSLAVGDYGYTF	TGCGCCAGCAGCTTAGCCGTAGGGGACTATGGCTACACCTTC
TRBD1	TRBJ2-7	TRBV6-1	few	CASSDTGGPGEQYF	TGTGCCAGCAGTGATACAGGGGGCCCGGGCGAGCAGTACTTC
TRBD1	TRBJ1-2	TRBV27	.	CASTSGQANYGYTF	TGTGCCAGCACTTCGGGACAGGCTAACTATGGCTACACCTTC
TRBD1	TRBJ1-2	TRBV7-9	.	CASSFVQTGRGGYTF	TGTGCCAGCAGCTTCGTCCAGACAGGGCGGGGTGGCTACACCTTC
.	TRBJ2-1	TRBV7-2	.	CASSLAGRTYNEQFF	TGTGCCAGCAGCTTAGCGGGGCGGACCTACAATGAGCAGTTCTTC